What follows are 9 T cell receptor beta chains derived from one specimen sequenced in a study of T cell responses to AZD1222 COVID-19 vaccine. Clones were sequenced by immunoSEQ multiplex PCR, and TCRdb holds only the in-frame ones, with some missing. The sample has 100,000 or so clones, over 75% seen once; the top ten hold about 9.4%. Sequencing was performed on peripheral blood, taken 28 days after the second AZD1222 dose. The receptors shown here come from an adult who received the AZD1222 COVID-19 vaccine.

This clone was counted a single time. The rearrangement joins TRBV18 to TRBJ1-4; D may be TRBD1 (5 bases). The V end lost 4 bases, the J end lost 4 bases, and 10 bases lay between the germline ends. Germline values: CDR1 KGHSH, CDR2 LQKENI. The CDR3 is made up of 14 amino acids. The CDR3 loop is CASSRGGFNEKLFF. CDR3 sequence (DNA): TGTGCCAGCTCACGCGGGGGATTTAATGAAAAACTGTTTTTT.

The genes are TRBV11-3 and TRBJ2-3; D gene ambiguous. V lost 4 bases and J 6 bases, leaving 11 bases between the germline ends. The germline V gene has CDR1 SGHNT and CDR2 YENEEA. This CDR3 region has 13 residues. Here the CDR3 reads CASSSGRLDTQYF. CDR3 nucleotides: TGTGCCAGCAGCTCGGGCCGCCTCGATACGCAGTATTTT.

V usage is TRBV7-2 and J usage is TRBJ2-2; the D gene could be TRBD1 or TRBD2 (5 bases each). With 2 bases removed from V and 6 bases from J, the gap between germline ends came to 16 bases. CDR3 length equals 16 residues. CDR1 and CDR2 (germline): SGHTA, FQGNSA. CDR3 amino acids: CASSLFGTQTAGELFF. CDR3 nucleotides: TGTGCCAGCAGCTTATTCGGGACCCAGACGGCCGGGGAGCTGTTTTTT.

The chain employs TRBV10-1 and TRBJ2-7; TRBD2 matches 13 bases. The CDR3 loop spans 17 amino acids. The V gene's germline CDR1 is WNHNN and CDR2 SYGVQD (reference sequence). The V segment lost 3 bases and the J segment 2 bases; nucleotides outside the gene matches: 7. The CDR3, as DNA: TGCGCCAGCAGTGACCCTAGGACTAGCGGGGGAACCTACGAGCAGTACTTC. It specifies CASSDPRTSGGTYEQYF.

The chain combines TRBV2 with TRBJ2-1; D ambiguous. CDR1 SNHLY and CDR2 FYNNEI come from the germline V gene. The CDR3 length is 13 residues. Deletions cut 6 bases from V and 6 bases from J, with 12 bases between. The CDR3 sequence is CASSWTHGNEQFF. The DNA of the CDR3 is TGTGCCAGCAGCTGGACCCACGGCAATGAGCAGTTCTTC.

CDR3 loop: CASSYGGGNTGGELFF. Here the CDR3 DNA reads TGTGCCAGCAGTTACGGAGGGGGCAACACCGGAGGGGAGCTGTTTTTT. The chain recombines TRBV6-5 with TRBJ2-2; maybe TRBD1 (7 bases). The CDR3 spans 16 residues. Germline V gene lookup returns CDR1 MNHEY and CDR2 SVGAGI. Trimming left V 2 bases short and J 8 bases short, with 18 bases between.

The chain's CDR3 is CASSIQGGGSYNEQFF. CDR3 sequence (DNA): TGTGCCAGCAGCATACAAGGGGGGGGCTCCTACAATGAGCAGTTCTTC. This chain uses TRBV7-6 with TRBJ2-1; possible D gene TRBD2, 7 bases. CDR3 size: 16 residues. CDR1 is SGHVS and CDR2 is FNYEAQ in the germline V gene. V shed 5 bases and J shed 0 bases, with 14 bases lying between them. Drawing the rest from reference TRBV7-6 and TRBJ2-1, the complete variable domain is GAGVSQSPRYKVTKRGQDVALRCDPISGHVSLYWYRQALGQGPEFLTYFNYEAQQDKSGLPNDRFSAERPEGSISTLTIQRTEQRDSAMYRCASSIQGGGSYNEQFFGPGTRLTVL.

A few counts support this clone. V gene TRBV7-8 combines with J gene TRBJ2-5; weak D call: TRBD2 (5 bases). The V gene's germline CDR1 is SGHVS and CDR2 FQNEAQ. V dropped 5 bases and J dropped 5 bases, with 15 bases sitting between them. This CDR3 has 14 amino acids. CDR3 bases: TGTGCCAGCAGCAAACGGGGTAACCGGGAGACCCAGTACTTC. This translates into CASSKRGNRETQYF.

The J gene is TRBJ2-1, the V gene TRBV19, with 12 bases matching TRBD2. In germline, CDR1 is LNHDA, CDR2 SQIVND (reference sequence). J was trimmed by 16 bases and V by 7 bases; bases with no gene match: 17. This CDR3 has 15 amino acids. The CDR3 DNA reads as TGTGCCAGTACACTCCAAGGGCTAGCGGGAGGGCCTCTCTTCTTC. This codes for CASTLQGLAGGPLFF.